This entry describes one T cell receptor beta chain. What it recognizes is unknown. Trimming removed 7 bases from V and 12 bases from J, with 9 bases in between. Germline V gene sequence: CDR1 MNHEY, CDR2 SVGEGT. The CDR3 has 10 amino acids. Here immunoSEQ multiplex PCR was the method, and the copy in TCRdb shows in-frame clones only, minus some. The sample comprises 150,000 or so clones, about 90% of which are singletons, and under 4% rests with the top ten. This entry is derived from a study of T cell responses to AZD1222 COVID-19 vaccine. Notes on the study in general: Reports indicate that nearly half of spike-specific TCRs are directed at unmutated variant regions. Every sample of the repertoires postdated the peak T cell response. Distributed over spike, vaccine-associated CD4 TCRs predominated at 160-218 and 743-854. Spike-specific TCR repertoires showed rising breadth and depth after two AZD1222 doses.

The chain has TRBV6-2 or TRBV6-3 and TRBJ1-4; D not certain. The source was peripheral blood, collected 28 days after the second AZD1222 dose. The TCR comes from an adult who received the AZD1222 COVID-19 vaccine. CDR3 sequence: CASIPKQLFF. CDR3 nucleotides: TGTGCCAGCATCCCAAAGCAACTGTTTTTT.